The next 27 T cell receptor beta chains were all read from a single sample in a study of human T cells and chemical hapten exposure. TCRdb recomputed calls from the RACE reads with MiXCR, one row per CDR3 protein. The table records 130,000 or so distinct CDR3 sequences, about 11% of them present only once. The time point denotes: patch test 3, about 24 weeks after DPC sensitization. Treatment meaning: therapeutic diphenylcyclopropenone sensitization with weekly scalp DPC. The sequences come from whole blood, collected in connection with sensitization to the hapten diphenylcyclopropenone (DPC). Source of these receptors: a woman aged 50 to 60 with alopecia areata. Some clones in this sample may be carry-over from other donors' samples.

This clonotype was observed a few times. The rearrangement links TRBV7-9 to TRBJ2-5, with TRBD1 matching over 11 bases. The CDR3 extends over 16 amino acids. Germline CDR1 and CDR2: SEHNR and FQNEAQ (reference sequence). V dropped 5 bases and J dropped 5; count of bases not matched to a gene: 10. CDR3 sequence reads: CASSRARTGGGETQYF. The DNA of the CDR3 is TGTGCCAGCAGCAGGGCGCGGACAGGGGGCGGCGAGACCCAGTACTTC.

The chain combines TRBV7-9 with TRBJ2-2; no firm D call. The V gene lost 1 base and the J gene lost 1 base, with 7 bases spanning the gap. Germline V gene sequence: CDR1 SEHNR, CDR2 FQNEAQ (reference sequence). The CDR3 length is 15 residues. CDR3 nucleotide sequence: TGTGCCAGCAGCTTAGTTATGAAGAACACCGGGGAGCTGTTTTTT. This translates into CASSLVMKNTGELFF.

This clonotype was observed a handful of times. The V and J genes are TRBV6-1 and TRBJ2-1; TRBD2 might be the D (5 bases). The V gene lost 2 bases and the J gene lost 9 bases, with 11 bases spanning the gap. From germline, CDR1 is MNHNS and CDR2 SASEGT. The CDR3 consists of 13 residues. Written as DNA, the CDR3 is TGTGCCAGCAGTGAAATGGAGGACGGTGAGCAGTTCTTC. Its protein product is CASSEMEDGEQFF.

In this sample, this clonotype turned up many times. The V gene is TRBV12-3 or TRBV12-4, the J gene TRBJ2-1, with 7 nucleotides matching TRBD2. V lost 8 bases and J lost 6; bases outside the gene matches: 13. The CDR3 totals 15 residues. The CDR3 loop is CASRLGASGSNEQFF. In DNA, the CDR3 is TGTGCCAGCCGCCTAGGGGCTAGCGGAAGCAATGAGCAGTTCTTC.

Many counts were recorded for this clonotype. The chain combines TRBV29-1 with TRBJ2-5; maybe TRBD1 (6 bases). V was shortened by 2 bases and J by 9 bases, with 16 bases between the two germline ends. Germline-derived CDR1 and CDR2 are SQVTM and ANQGSEA. The CDR3 has 13 amino acids. The CDR3: CSVETDRPGAQYF. Here the CDR3 DNA reads TGCAGCGTTGAAACCGACAGACCAGGGGCCCAGTACTTC.

The chain has TRBV20-1 and TRBJ1-3; TRBD1 is a possible D gene (5 bases). The germline V gene encodes CDR1 DFQATT and CDR2 SNEGSKA (reference sequence). V was trimmed by 0 bases and J by 2 bases, leaving 11 bases between them. This CDR3 region has 15 residues. The CDR3 loop is CSARDFRGTGNTIYF. The CDR3 DNA sequence: TGCAGTGCTAGAGATTTTAGGGGAACTGGAAACACCATATATTTT.

In its sample, this clonotype was seen a few times. This rearrangement joins TRBV5-6 to TRBJ2-7; D gene uncertain. This CDR3 comprises 15 residues. Germline V CDR1 and CDR2: SGHDT, YYEEEE. The V and J ends lost 0 bases and 2 bases respectively, with 12 bases between them. CDR3 in DNA: TGTGCCAGCAGCTTGGGCCAGGTCTTACCCTACGAGCAGTACTTC. Protein: CASSLGQVLPYEQYF.

This clonotype was found many times. The chain couples TRBV4-3 to TRBJ2-6, with a possible D match to TRBD2 (6 bases). The germline gives CDR1 LGHNA, CDR2 YSLEER. V dropped 0 bases and J dropped 0 bases, with 12 bases sitting between them. The CDR3 is 18 residues long. The chain's CDR3 is CASSQDPAGFSGANVLTF. CDR3 nucleotides: TGCGCCAGCAGCCAAGATCCAGCGGGCTTCTCTGGGGCCAACGTCCTGACTTTC.

The chain carries TRBV9 and TRBJ2-7; D may be TRBD2 (5 bases). The CDR3 totals 14 residues. The V gene lost 4 bases and the J gene lost 3 bases, with 14 bases spanning the gap. Per the germline V gene, CDR1 is SGDLS and CDR2 is YYNGEE. CDR3 in DNA: TGTGCCAGCAGCTCTCCCGGGAACAACTACGAGCAGTACTTC. Its protein product is CASSSPGNNYEQYF.

This clonotype was seen at least ten times. The rearrangement links TRBV20-1 to TRBJ2-1; 14 positions match TRBD2. This CDR3 has 15 residues. CDR1 is DFQATT, CDR2 SNEGSKA, per germline (reference sequence). The V gene end was trimmed by 5 bases and the J gene end by 7 bases; junction bases not matched to a gene: 7. DNA for the CDR3: TGCAGTGCTGCGGGACTAGCGGGAGTAGAGAATGAGCAGTTCTTC. Its translation is CSAAGLAGVENEQFF.

The chain recombines TRBV7-2 with TRBJ2-7, with D unresolved. Trimming left V 7 bases short and J 4 bases short, with 20 bases between. Germline V gene lookup returns CDR1 SGHTA and CDR2 FQGNSA. The CDR3 is 15 amino acids. CDR3: CASTLTALDVYEQYF. The DNA of the CDR3 is TGTGCCAGCACCCTTACTGCCCTCGACGTGTACGAGCAGTACTTC.

V gene TRBV27 combines with J gene TRBJ2-1; 11 bases are a match to TRBD1. This CDR3 is built from 15 residues. The germline V gene encodes CDR1 MNHEY and CDR2 SMNVEV (reference sequence). The J segment lost 7 bases and the V segment lost 8 bases, leaving 10 bases of the junction unmatched. This chain's CDR3 is CASSGTGGTRNEQFF. The CDR3 DNA follows: TGTGCCAGCTCCGGGACAGGGGGAACTCGGAATGAGCAGTTCTTC.

The genes are TRBV5-1 and TRBJ2-3; 13 nucleotides match TRBD2. CDR3 size: 17 residues. V lost 3 bases to trimming and J lost 3 bases; unmatched junction nucleotides: 7. CDR1 and CDR2 from the germline V gene are SGHRS and YFSETQ. CDR3 loop: CASSSGLAGVRTDTQYF. CDR3 bases: TGCGCCAGCAGCTCCGGACTAGCGGGGGTTCGAACAGATACGCAGTATTTT.

This clonotype was recorded a few times. This rearrangement joins TRBV24-1 to TRBJ2-2; TRBD1 agrees at 8 bases. After removal of 4 bases from V and 5 bases from J, the junction contained 8 bases not matched to a gene. Germline CDR1 KGHDR, CDR2 SFDVKD. The CDR3 is made up of 16 amino acids. The CDR3 is CATSDPDRALTGELFF. CDR3 sequence (DNA): TGTGCCACCAGTGACCCGGACAGGGCTTTGACCGGGGAGCTGTTTTTT.

The rearrangement joins TRBV20-1 to TRBJ2-7; D ambiguous. V gave up 0 bases and J gave up 2 bases, with 14 bases separating them. CDR3 length equals 15 residues. Germline V gene data show CDR1 as DFQATT and CDR2 as SNEGSKA (reference sequence). CDR3 bases: TGCAGTGCTAGAGATCGAGACGAGGTGGCCTACGAGCAGTACTTC. It translates to CSARDRDEVAYEQYF.

The J gene is TRBJ2-2, the V gene TRBV7-9, with TRBD1 identical over 7 bases. The CDR3 spans 13 residues. V was clipped by 5 bases and J by 6 bases; unmatched bases: 3. Germline V CDR1 and CDR2: SEHNR, FQNEAQ (reference sequence). The CDR3, as DNA: TGTGCCAGCAGCGGACAGGCGCCCGGGGAGCTGTTTTTT. Translation gives CASSGQAPGELFF.

This clonotype was counted only a few times. The CDR3 DNA sequence: TGTGCCAGGGGCCGGACAGGGTTAGCAGATACGCAGTATTTT. Its translation is CARGRTGLADTQYF. The chain links TRBV2 to TRBJ2-3; TRBD1 aligns across 8 bases. The CDR3 length is 14 residues. Germline CDR1 is SNHLY and CDR2 is FYNNEI. V lost 9 bases and J lost 4; bases outside the gene matches: 9.

This clonotype was counted a few times. The chain joins TRBV7-8 to TRBJ1-5; no firm D call. The CDR3 runs 15 residues. The germline V and J ends were trimmed by 5 bases and 1 base, with 12 bases remaining between them. The germline gives CDR1 SGHVS, CDR2 FQNEAQ. This chain's CDR3 is CASSPTEASNQPQHF. CDR3 DNA: TGTGCCAGCAGCCCCACAGAGGCAAGCAATCAGCCCCAGCATTTT.

This clonotype was picked up a small number of times. This chain connects TRBV2 to TRBJ1-1; D remains unclear. Germline V gene data show CDR1 as SNHLY and CDR2 as FYNNEI. This CDR3 region has 14 residues. V was cut by 3 bases and J by 3 bases, with 11 bases left in between. CDR3: CASSDRVRYTEAFF. In DNA, the CDR3 is TGTGCCAGCAGTGACCGGGTCAGATACACTGAAGCTTTCTTT.

The chain carries TRBV5-8 and TRBJ2-2; D perhaps matches TRBD1 (6 bases). V was cut by 1 base and J by 4 bases, with 11 bases left in between. The germline V gene encodes CDR1 SGHTS and CDR2 YDEGEE. There are 15 residues in the CDR3. CDR3 protein: CASSLLRGTTGELFF. CDR3 bases: TGTGCCAGCAGCTTGCTAAGGGGGACCACCGGGGAGCTGTTTTTT.

This clonotype was detected ten times or more. V is TRBV7-8 and J is TRBJ2-1; D remains ambiguous. V gave up 0 bases and J gave up 1 base, with 10 bases separating them. Looked up from germline, CDR1 is SGHVS and CDR2 is FQNEAQ. The CDR3 consists of 16 residues. The DNA for the CDR3 is TGTGCCAGCAGCTTAGCGCCGCCACTGTCCTACAATGAGCAGTTCTTC. Its translation: CASSLAPPLSYNEQFF.

Many counts were recorded for this clonotype. V and J are TRBV11-3 and TRBJ2-7; a possible D gene is TRBD1 (6 bases). There are 13 residues in the CDR3. Trimming took off 3 bases at V and 6 bases at J, with 12 bases between the two ends. CDR1 is SGHNT, CDR2 YENEEA, per germline. The DNA of the CDR3 is TGTGCCAGCAGCTTGTCAGGGGCTGTCGAGCAGTACTTC. Encoded protein: CASSLSGAVEQYF.

This clonotype was picked up many times. The V and J genes are TRBV29-1 and TRBJ2-3; D gene uncertain. The CDR3 loop spans 13 amino acids. Germline CDR1 reads SQVTM; CDR2 reads ANQGSEA. The ends were cut back, 5 bases at V and 2 bases at J, with 11 bases in the middle. The CDR3 region has the DNA TGCAGCGTTTCGACAAAATACACAGATACGCAGTATTTT. It translates to CSVSTKYTDTQYF.

This clonotype has at least ten counts. This chain connects TRBV20-1 to TRBJ2-7; 9 bases align to TRBD2. The CDR3 length is 13 residues. The germline V gene encodes CDR1 DFQATT and CDR2 SNEGSKA (reference sequence). The ends lost 7 bases at V and 6 bases at J; junction bases unmatched: 10. The CDR3 DNA follows: TGCAGTGTTAGCGGGAGTAGGGGGCGCGAGCAGTACTTC. It codes for CSVSGSRGREQYF.

The chain carries TRBV7-2 and TRBJ1-1; D remains ambiguous. V was pared by 2 bases and J by 2 bases, with 12 bases between. The CDR3 is 15 amino acids. Germline V gene lookup returns CDR1 SGHTA and CDR2 FQGNSA. The CDR3 here is CASSLIGGENTEAFF. The CDR3 DNA reads TGTGCCAGCAGCTTAATTGGCGGGGAAAACACTGAAGCTTTCTTT.

This chain connects TRBV7-9 to TRBJ2-5; D call uncertain. CDR3 length: 12 amino acids. In germline, CDR1 is SEHNR, CDR2 FQNEAQ (reference sequence). With 1 base removed from V and 5 bases from J, the gap between germline ends came to 5 bases. CDR3 DNA: TGTGCCAGCAGCTTAGTATCGGAGACCCAGTACTTC. It encodes CASSLVSETQYF.

At least ten counts were recorded for this clonotype. This chain links TRBV20-1 with TRBJ2-7; TRBD1 matches 7 bases. The CDR3 length is 12 residues. The V segment lost 5 bases and the J segment 6 bases; nucleotides outside the gene matches: 7. CDR1 is DFQATT, CDR2 SNEGSKA, per germline (reference sequence). The CDR3 DNA follows: TGCAGTGCTGCTTACAGGGGTGCCGAGCAGTACTTC. Translating it yields CSAAYRGAEQYF.